These 7 T cell receptor beta chains originate from one sample sequenced in a study of blood T cell repertoires in COVID-19. Sequencing used immunoSEQ multiplex PCR; TCRdb keeps in-frame clones, though not all of them. The data hold 150,000 to 200,000 clones, with 85% observed a single time. Source material: peripheral blood. These receptors all come from a human donor with acute or convalescent COVID-19. The donor label of this sample is uncertain.

This clone was found once. This chain uses TRBV5-1 with TRBJ1-2; a possible D gene is TRBD1 (6 bases). From germline, CDR1 is SGHRS and CDR2 YFSETQ. The CDR3 is 15 residues long. Trimming took 0 bases from V and 2 from J, leaving 11 bases between them. CDR3 nucleotide sequence: TGCGCCAGCAGCTTGGGGACAGACAGAAACTATGGCTACACCTTC. Its translation is CASSLGTDRNYGYTF.

The DNA for the CDR3 is TGTGCCAGCAGGATGGGACAGGGGACCTACGAGCAGTACTTC. Translation gives CASRMGQGTYEQYF. The rearrangement uses TRBV6-5 and TRBJ2-7, with 10 bases aligning to TRBD1. Germline-derived CDR1 and CDR2 are MNHEY and SVGAGI. With V trimmed by 6 bases and J by 2 bases, 4 bases remained unmatched. The CDR3 runs to 14 residues.

The genes are TRBV2 and TRBJ1-4; 9 bases align to TRBD1. V trimming: 4 bases; J trimming: 6 bases; junction bases outside the gene matches: 6. CDR3 length: 15 amino acids. CDR1 SNHLY and CDR2 FYNNEI come from the germline V gene. For the CDR3, the DNA is TGTGCCAGCAGTGTGAACAGGGGGCGGGATGAAAAACTGTTTTTT. It yields the protein CASSVNRGRDEKLFF.

CDR3 bases: TGCGCCAGCAGCCCACAGCGAGACAGGAACTATGGCTACACCTTC. Translation: CASSPQRDRNYGYTF. The V and J genes are TRBV4-1 and TRBJ1-2; TRBD1 is a possible D gene (6 bases). Trimming took 4 bases from V and 2 from J, leaving 14 bases between them. Germline CDR1 is MGHRA and CDR2 is YSYEKL. This CDR3 region has 15 residues.

The rearrangement links TRBV27 to TRBJ1-5, with TRBD1 matching over 11 bases. The germline gives CDR1 MNHEY, CDR2 SMNVEV (reference sequence). This CDR3 has 19 residues. V shed 5 bases, J shed 0 bases, and the junction held 12 bases outside the gene matches. In DNA, the CDR3 is TGTGCCAGCAGTCCTTCCGGGACAGGGGGTTCCTTTAGCAATCAGCCCCAGCATTTT. It specifies CASSPSGTGGSFSNQPQHF.

The chain uses TRBV12-3 or TRBV12-4 and TRBJ2-1; no reliable D call. The germline V and J ends were trimmed by 3 bases and 4 bases, with 4 bases remaining between them. There are 12 residues in the CDR3. The CDR3 spells CASSFPYNEQFF. CDR3 nucleotide sequence: TGTGCCAGCAGTTTTCCTTACAATGAGCAGTTCTTC.

The chain has TRBV7-9 and TRBJ1-5, with TRBD1 identical over 8 bases. The CDR3 sequence is 14 residues long. J was trimmed by 6 bases and V by 5 bases; bases with no gene match: 6. Germline CDR1 SEHNR, CDR2 FQNEAQ (reference sequence). CDR3: CASSVDRGSQPQHF. The CDR3 bases are TGTGCCAGCAGCGTAGACAGGGGAAGTCAGCCCCAGCATTTT.